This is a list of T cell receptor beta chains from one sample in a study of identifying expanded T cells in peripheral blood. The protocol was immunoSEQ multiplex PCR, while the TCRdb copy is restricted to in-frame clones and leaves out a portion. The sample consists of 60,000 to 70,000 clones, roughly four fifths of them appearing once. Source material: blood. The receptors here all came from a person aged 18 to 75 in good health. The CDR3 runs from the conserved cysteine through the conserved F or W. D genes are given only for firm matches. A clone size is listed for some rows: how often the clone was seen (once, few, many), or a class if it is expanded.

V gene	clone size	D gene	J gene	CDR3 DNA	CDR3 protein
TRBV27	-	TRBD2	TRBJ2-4	TGTGCCAGCAGTTTATCCGGGAGGGCCCCCAAAAACATTCAGTACTTC	CASSLSGRAPKNIQYF
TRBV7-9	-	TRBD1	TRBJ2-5	TGTGCCAGCAGCTTAGTCGGGGAAGGGGGCACGGAGACCCAGTACTTC	CASSLVGEGGTETQYF
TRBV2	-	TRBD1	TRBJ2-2	TGTGCCAGCAGGCTCGACAGGGGTGAGGCCGGGGAGCTGTTTTTT	CASRLDRGEAGELFF
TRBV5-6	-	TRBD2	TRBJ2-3	TGTGCCAGCAGCTTGCTAGCGGGAGTCGCTGATACGCAGTATTTT	CASSLLAGVADTQYF
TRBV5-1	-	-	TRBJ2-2	TGCGCCAGCGCCCAGGGTGACGGGGAGCTGTTTTTT	CASAQGDGELFF
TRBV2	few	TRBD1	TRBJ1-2	TGTGCCAGCAGTTGGACAGGGCCTTCCATGGGTACCTTC	CASSWTGPSMGTF
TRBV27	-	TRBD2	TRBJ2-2	TGTGCCAGCAGTTCCCCCAGAGGGTTAGCGGGAGGGAGGAACACCGGGGAGCTGTTTTTT	CASSSPRGLAGGRNTGELFF
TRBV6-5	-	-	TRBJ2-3	TGTGCCAGCAGTTACTCACGGACTGGAAATACGCAGTATTTT	CASSYSRTGNTQYF
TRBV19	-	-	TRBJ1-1	TGTGCCAGCTCGGACGCGGGAAGGTCGACTGAAGCTTTCTTT	CASSDAGRSTEAFF
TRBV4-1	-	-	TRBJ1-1	TGCGCCAGCAGCCAAGGACCCTTGAACACTGAAGCTTTCTTT	CASSQGPLNTEAFF
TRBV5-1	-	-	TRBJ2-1	TGCGCCAGCAGCTTGCTACAGGGTTTCAACAATGAGCAGTTCTTC	CASSLLQGFNNEQFF
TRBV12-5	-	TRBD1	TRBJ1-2	TGTGCTAGTGGTGGGACAGGGGGCGACTATGGCTACACCTTC	CASGGTGGDYGYTF
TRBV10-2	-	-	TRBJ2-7	TGCGCCAGCAGTGAGACTGGGCGGGCCTCTGGTTACGAGCAGTACTTC	CASSETGRASGYEQYF
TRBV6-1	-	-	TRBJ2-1	TGTGCCAGCAGTGATATGGGGGGTTACAATGAGCAGTTCTTC	CASSDMGGYNEQFF
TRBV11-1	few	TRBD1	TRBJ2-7	TGTGCCAGCAGCTTATACTTCTCGGGACAGGCCCTCTACGAGCAGTACTTC	CASSLYFSGQALYEQYF
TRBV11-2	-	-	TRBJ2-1	TGTGCCAGCAGCCCCGTGAGGGGGGCCTCCTACAATGAGCAGTTCTTC	CASSPVRGASYNEQFF